This T cell receptor (beta chain) was sequenced during a study of blood T cell repertoires in COVID-19. About the research overall: Acute and convalescent COVID-19 samples came from the United States, Italy and Spain.

Trimming shortened V by 6 bases and J by 4 bases, and 12 bases separated the two germline ends. The CDR3 totals 13 residues. Only in-frame clones appear in the TCRdb table, and some are missing; sequencing was by immunoSEQ multiplex PCR. The data contain fewer than 250,000 clones, around 88% of them singletons. The V and J genes are TRBV23-1 and TRBJ1-2; D might be TRBD1 (5 bases). TRBV23-1 counts as an open reading frame of uncertain function. This TCR came from a woman aged 45-65 years with acute or convalescent COVID-19. Material: peripheral blood. CDR3 sequence reads: CASRWDCFYGYTF. The CDR3 DNA follows: TGCGCCAGCAGATGGGACTGCTTCTATGGCTACACCTTC.